This T cell receptor beta chain derives from a study of OX40 agonist ivuxolimab in advanced cancers. Study at large: The eligibility criteria allowed prior anti-PD-1, anti-PD-L1 or anti-CTLA-4 therapy, and 30% to 45% had some.

TCRdb's copy holds only in-frame clones and misses some; the assay was immunoSEQ multiplex PCR. The profile shows 60,000 or so clones, 75% to 85% of them singletons. V trimming: 4 bases; J trimming: 2 bases; junction bases outside the gene matches: 3. Germline V gene sequence: CDR1 KGHSH, CDR2 LQKENI. This CDR3 contains 14 residues. This receptor was identified in an adult with an advanced solid tumor such as melanoma, head and neck, liver or kidney cancer. The sequences come from CD4+ or CD8+ T cells sorted from blood, collected in a trial of the OX40 agonist ivuxolimab. The chain recombines TRBV18 with TRBJ2-7, with 9 bases lining up with TRBD1. The CDR3, as DNA: TGTGCCAGCTCACTGGGACAGGGCCCCTACGAGCAGTACTTC. Its protein is CASSLGQGPYEQYF.